This T cell receptor (beta chain) comes out of a study of T-cell reconstitution after alpha-beta-depleted transplantation in children. The CDR3 is 15 residues long. Losses at the gene ends were 3 bases for V and 4 bases for J; bases not matched to a gene: 3. This clonotype has more than one count but fewer than ten. Preparation of the TCRbeta library involved a method that used unique molecular identifiers. TCRdb re-analysed the PCR reads in MiXCR, keeping a single row per CDR3 protein. The data contain 360,000 or so distinct CDR3 sequences, roughly 22% of them singletons. The chain has TRBV12-3 or TRBV12-4 and TRBJ2-2, with 9 nucleotides matching TRBD1. Sample: PBMCs from the stem cell graft donor, taken from the stem cell graft. The TCR was taken from a human donor who donated a stem cell graft to a child with acute myeloid leukemia. CDR3 in amino acids: CASSLDRGSTGELFF. CDR3 nucleotides: TGTGCCAGCAGTTTGGACAGGGGTAGCACCGGGGAGCTGTTTTTT.